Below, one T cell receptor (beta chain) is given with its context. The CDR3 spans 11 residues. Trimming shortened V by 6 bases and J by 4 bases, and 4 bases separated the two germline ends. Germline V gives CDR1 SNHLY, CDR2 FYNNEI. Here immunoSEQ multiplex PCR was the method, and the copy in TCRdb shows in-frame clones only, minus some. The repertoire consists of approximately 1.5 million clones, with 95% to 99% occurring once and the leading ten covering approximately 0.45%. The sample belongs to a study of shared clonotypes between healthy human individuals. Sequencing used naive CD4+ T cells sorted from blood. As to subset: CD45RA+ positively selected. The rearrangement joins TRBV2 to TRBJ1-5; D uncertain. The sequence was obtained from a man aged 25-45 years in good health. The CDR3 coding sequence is TGTGCCAGCAGCATTAATCAGCCCCAGCATTTT. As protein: CASSINQPQHF. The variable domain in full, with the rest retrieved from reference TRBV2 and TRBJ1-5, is EPEVTQTPSHQVTQMGQEVILRCVPISNHLYFYWYRQILGQKVEFLVSFYNNEISEKSEIFDDQFSVERPDGSNFTLKIRSTKLEDSAMYFCASSINQPQHFGDGTRLSIL.